The sequence of this T cell receptor (beta chain) was determined in a study of cytomegalovirus exposure and HLA in healthy donors. Study-wide findings and caveats: Upon later analysis, TCR association rates were observed to vary by HLA locus, being highest for DRB1 and lowest for HLA-C.

This cohort consisted of healthy bone marrow donors. A note on this clone: The antigen remains undetermined.

Primers for the PCR totalled 60 Vbeta and 13 Jbeta. The assay was immunoSEQ multiplex PCR, and TCRdb's table has in-frame clones only and misses some. Here the sample table reports about 150,000 clones. Trimming removed 5 bases at V and 0 bases at J, with 25 bases between. There are 19 residues in the CDR3. The germline gives CDR1 LNHDA, CDR2 SQIVND (reference sequence). The sample was PBMCs. The chain recombines TRBV19 with TRBJ2-5, with TRBD1 as a possible D gene (6 bases). This receptor was identified in a woman between 45 and 60 years old in good health and CMV-seronegative. CDR3 protein: CASSARPASQGRYQETQYF. The DNA of the CDR3 is TGTGCCAGTAGTGCACGGCCCGCCTCACAGGGAAGGTACCAAGAGACCCAGTACTTC. Drawing the rest from reference TRBV19 and TRBJ2-5, the complete variable domain is DGGITQSPKYLFRKEGQNVTLSCEQNLNHDAMYWYRQDPGQGLRLIYYSQIVNDFQKGDIAEGYSVSREKKESFPLTVTSAQKNPTAFYLCASSARPASQGRYQETQYFGPGTRLLVL.